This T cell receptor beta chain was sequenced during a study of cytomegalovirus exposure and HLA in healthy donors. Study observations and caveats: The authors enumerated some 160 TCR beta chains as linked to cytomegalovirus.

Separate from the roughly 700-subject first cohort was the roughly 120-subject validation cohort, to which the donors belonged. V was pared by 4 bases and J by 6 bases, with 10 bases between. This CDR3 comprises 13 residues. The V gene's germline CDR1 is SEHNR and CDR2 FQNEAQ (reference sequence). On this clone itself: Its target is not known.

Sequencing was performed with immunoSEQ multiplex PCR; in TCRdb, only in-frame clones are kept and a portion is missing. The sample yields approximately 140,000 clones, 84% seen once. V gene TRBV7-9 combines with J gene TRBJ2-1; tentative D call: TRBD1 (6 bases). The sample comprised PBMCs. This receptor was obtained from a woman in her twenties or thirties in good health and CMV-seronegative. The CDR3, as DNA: TGTGCCAGCAGCTACCAAGGGGGCAATGAGCAGTTCTTC. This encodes CASSYQGGNEQFF.